This T cell receptor (beta chain) was documented in a study of T cell repertoires in cytomegalovirus infection. Across the study: Shared public TCR beta signatures pointed to both CMV infection and a matching HLA type.

TCRdb reprocessed the reads via MiXCR and lists one record per CDR3 protein. This sample has around 450,000 distinct CDR3 sequences, with 10% to 12% found just once. The germline V gene has CDR1 SGHRS and CDR2 YFSETQ. CDR3 size: 15 residues. V lost 7 bases, J lost 3 bases, and 9 bases stayed unmatched. The V gene is TRBV5-1, the J gene TRBJ2-1; 8 nucleotides align to TRBD2. The sequence was collected from a human donor in good health (CMV status not recorded). Some clones in this sample may be carry-over from other donors' samples. Input material: PBMCs. CDR3 sequence reads: CASRRGAQGYNEQFF. The CDR3 DNA is TGCGCCAGCCGGCGGGGGGCACAGGGCTACAATGAGCAGTTCTTC. The variable domain in full, completed from reference TRBV5-1 and TRBJ2-1, reads KAGVTQTPRYLIKTRGQQVTLSCSPISGHRSVSWYQQTPGQGLQFLFEYFSETQRNKGNFPGRFSGRQFSNSRSEMNVSTLELGDSALYLCASRRGAQGYNEQFFGPGTRLTVL.